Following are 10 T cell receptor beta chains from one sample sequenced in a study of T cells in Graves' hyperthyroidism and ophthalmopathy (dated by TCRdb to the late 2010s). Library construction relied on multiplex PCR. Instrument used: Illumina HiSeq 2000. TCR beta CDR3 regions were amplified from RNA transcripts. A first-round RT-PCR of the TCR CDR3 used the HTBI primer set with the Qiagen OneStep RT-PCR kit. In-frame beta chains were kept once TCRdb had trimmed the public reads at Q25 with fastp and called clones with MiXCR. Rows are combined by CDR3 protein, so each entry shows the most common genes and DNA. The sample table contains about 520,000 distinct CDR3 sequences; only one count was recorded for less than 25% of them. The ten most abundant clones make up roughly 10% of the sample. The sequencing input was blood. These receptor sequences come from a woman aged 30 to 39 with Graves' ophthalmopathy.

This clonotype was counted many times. The CDR3 loop reads CASSDRIEETQYF. The CDR3 region has the DNA TGTGCCAGCAGCGACCGGATTGAGGAGACCCAGTACTTC. The chain links TRBV2 to TRBJ2-5; unclear D gene. Per the germline V gene, CDR1 is SNHLY and CDR2 is FYNNEI. CDR3 length equals 13 residues. Trimming took off 6 bases at V and 5 bases at J, with 13 bases between the two ends.

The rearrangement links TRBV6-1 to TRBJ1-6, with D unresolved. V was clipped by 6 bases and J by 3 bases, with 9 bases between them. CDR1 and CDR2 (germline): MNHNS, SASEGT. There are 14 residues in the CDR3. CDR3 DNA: TGTGCCAGCAGGACCGCCGACTATAATTCACCCCTCCACTTT. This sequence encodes CASRTADYNSPLHF.

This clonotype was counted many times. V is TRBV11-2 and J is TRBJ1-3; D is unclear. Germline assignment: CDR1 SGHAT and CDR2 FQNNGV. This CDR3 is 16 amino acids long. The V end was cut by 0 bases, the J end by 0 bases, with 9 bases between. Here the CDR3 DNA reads TGTGCCAGCAGCTTAGATCGGCGATACTCTGGAAACACCATATATTTT. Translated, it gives CASSLDRRYSGNTIYF.

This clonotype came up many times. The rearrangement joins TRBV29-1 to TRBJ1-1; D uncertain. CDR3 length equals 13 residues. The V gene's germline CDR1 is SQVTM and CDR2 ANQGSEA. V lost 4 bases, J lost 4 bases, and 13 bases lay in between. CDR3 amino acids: CSVATAPGTEAFF. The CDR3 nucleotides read TGCAGCGTTGCAACAGCTCCTGGCACTGAAGCTTTCTTT.

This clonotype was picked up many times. CDR3: CASSFETGGLGGYTF. Here the CDR3 DNA reads TGTGCCAGCAGCTTCGAGACAGGAGGGTTGGGTGGCTACACCTTC. The V call is TRBV5-6, the J call TRBJ1-2, with D perhaps TRBD1 (6 bases). Trimming stripped 2 bases from V and 7 bases from J, with 18 bases between. The CDR3 is made up of 15 amino acids. Germline V CDR1 and CDR2: SGHDT, YYEEEE.

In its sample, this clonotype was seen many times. CDR3 sequence: CAWSFEQGRNTIYF. CDR3 sequence (DNA): TGTGCCTGGAGTTTCGAACAGGGGAGAAACACCATATATTTT. The chain employs TRBV30 and TRBJ1-3; 7 bases are shared with TRBD1. This CDR3 is 14 amino acids long. CDR1 is GTSNPN and CDR2 is SVGIG in the germline V gene (reference sequence). V lost 2 bases and J lost 5; bases outside the gene matches: 6.

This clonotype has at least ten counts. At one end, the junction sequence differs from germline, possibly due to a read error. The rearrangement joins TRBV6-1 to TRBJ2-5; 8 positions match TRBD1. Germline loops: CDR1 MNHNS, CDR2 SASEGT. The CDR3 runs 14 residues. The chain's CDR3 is CASSEGTGQETQYF. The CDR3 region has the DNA TGTGCCAGCAGCGAAGGGACAGGCCAAGAGACCCAGTACTTC.

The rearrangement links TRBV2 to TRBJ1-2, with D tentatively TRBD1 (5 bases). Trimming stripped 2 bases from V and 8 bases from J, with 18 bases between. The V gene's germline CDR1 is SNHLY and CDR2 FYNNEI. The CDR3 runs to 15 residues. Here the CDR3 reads CASSERGPGMGGYTF. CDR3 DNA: TGTGCCAGCAGTGAAAGGGGACCGGGAATGGGCGGCTACACCTTC.

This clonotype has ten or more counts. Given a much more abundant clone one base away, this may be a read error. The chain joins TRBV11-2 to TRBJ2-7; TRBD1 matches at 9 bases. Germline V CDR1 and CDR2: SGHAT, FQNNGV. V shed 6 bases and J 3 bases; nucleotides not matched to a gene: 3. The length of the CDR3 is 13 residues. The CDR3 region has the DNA TGTGCCAGCAGGAAGGACAGGGGCTACGAGCAGTACTTC. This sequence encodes CASRKDRGYEQYF.

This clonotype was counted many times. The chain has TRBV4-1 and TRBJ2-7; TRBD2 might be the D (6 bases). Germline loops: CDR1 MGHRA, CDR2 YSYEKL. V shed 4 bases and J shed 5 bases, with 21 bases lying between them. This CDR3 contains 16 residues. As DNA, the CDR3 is TGCGCCAGCAGCCCCGCCGGGACTCTCTTAAAGGACGAGCAGTACTTC. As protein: CASSPAGTLLKDEQYF.